These 9 T cell receptor beta chains were all obtained from the same sample, sequenced in a study of blood T cell repertoires in COVID-19 (dated by TCRdb to 2019 to 2021). The library was prepared using the immunoSEQ multiplex PCR assay. This immuneACCESS table, as held by TCRdb, lists in-frame sequences with V and J called but not all clones. Of the missing ones, under half trace to an unresolved V gene in checked studies; the others have no known cause. The sample table lists 140,000 or so clones, about 80% of them with a count of one. About 3% of the sample belongs to the ten largest clones. The sequenced material came from peripheral blood. Receptors originate from a woman older than 75 with acute or convalescent COVID-19.

The gene calls are TRBV6-5 and TRBJ1-2; TRBD1 is a possible D gene (5 bases). Trimming took off 4 bases at V and 2 bases at J, with 11 bases between the two ends. Germline V CDR1 and CDR2: MNHEY, SVGAGI. The CDR3 is made up of 14 amino acids. The CDR3: CASSLDKTNYGYTF. In DNA form, the CDR3 reads TGTGCCAGCAGTTTGGACAAAACCAACTATGGCTACACCTTC.

This clone was observed once. The chain employs TRBV4-1 and TRBJ2-3; the D is unclear. The length of the CDR3 is 16 residues. Germline-derived CDR1 and CDR2 are MGHRA and YSYEKL. V was shortened by 1 base and J by 0 bases, with 11 bases between the two germline ends. The CDR3 region has the DNA TGCGCCAGCAGCCAAGGTTACTTCGCTAGCACAGATACGCAGTATTTT. Protein sequence: CASSQGYFASTDTQYF.

The chain is built from TRBV18 and TRBJ1-6, with TRBD1 matching 9 bases. The CDR3 totals 16 residues. J lost 6 bases, V lost 2 bases, and 5 bases had no gene match. Germline CDR1 KGHSH, CDR2 LQKENI. CDR3 loop: CASSPVTGGFNSPLHF. The CDR3 bases are TGTGCCAGCTCACCAGTGACAGGGGGGTTTAATTCACCCCTCCACTTT. The full variable domain, completed using reference TRBV18 and TRBJ1-6, is NAGVMQNPRHLVRRRGQEARLRCSPMKGHSHVYWYRQLPEEGLKFMVYLQKENIIDESGMPKERFSAEFPKEGPSILRIQQVVRGDSAAYFCASSPVTGGFNSPLHFGNGTRLTVT.

This clone was recorded only once. The CDR3 DNA sequence: TGTGCCAGCAGCCCCTGGGAGGGGGAAAATGAAAAACTGTTTTTT. Its translation: CASSPWEGENEKLFF. This sequence joins TRBV3-1 (or the pseudogene TRBV3-2) and TRBJ1-4, with a tentative D call TRBD1 (6 bases). The CDR3 totals 15 residues. Germline V gene lookup returns CDR1 LGHDT and CDR2 YNNKEL (reference sequence). Trimming removed 4 bases from V and 5 bases from J, with 14 bases in between.

This clone was found a few times. The V and J genes are TRBV11-3 and TRBJ2-2; 10 bases match TRBD1. Trimming removed 4 bases from V and 6 bases from J; junction bases left unmatched: 2. CDR1 SGHNT and CDR2 YENEEA come from the germline V gene. The CDR3 consists of 14 residues. CDR3: CASSSGTGAGELFF. In DNA form, the CDR3 reads TGTGCCAGCAGCTCCGGGACAGGGGCCGGGGAGCTGTTTTTT.

This sequence joins TRBV20-1 and TRBJ1-5; D is perhaps TRBD1 (6 bases). The germline CDR1 and CDR2 sequences are DFQATT and SNEGSKA (reference sequence). This CDR3 spans 15 amino acids. Trimming pared 3 bases from V and 2 bases from J, leaving 14 bases between. In nucleotides, the CDR3 is TGCAGTGCTAGTAGAGGACAGTCCGGCAATCAGCCCCAGCATTTT. Translated: CSASRGQSGNQPQHF.

The gene calls are TRBV20-1 and TRBJ2-7; no clear D. Germline V gene data show CDR1 as DFQATT and CDR2 as SNEGSKA (reference sequence). The CDR3 totals 11 residues. V was shortened by 3 bases and J by 4 bases, with 7 bases between the two germline ends. CDR3 DNA sequence: TGCAGTGCTAGCCCTCGGTACGAGCAGTACTTC. Encoded protein: CSASPRYEQYF.

The chain links TRBV6-1 to TRBJ1-1; a possible D gene is TRBD1 (6 bases). The V end lost 2 bases, the J end lost 7 bases, and 17 bases lay between the germline ends. The germline CDR1 and CDR2 sequences are MNHNS and SASEGT. The CDR3 totals 15 residues. The CDR3: CASSESGGRRGEAFF. The CDR3 region has the DNA TGTGCCAGCAGTGAATCCGGGGGGCGGCGGGGTGAAGCTTTCTTT.

The chain joins TRBV4-1 to TRBJ1-1; D possibly corresponds to TRBD1 (5 bases). V gave up 4 bases and J gave up 6 bases, with 12 bases separating them. This CDR3 is 13 amino acids long. Germline CDR1 reads MGHRA; CDR2 reads YSYEKL. Here the CDR3 DNA reads TGCGCCAGCAGCCCCGCAGGGCTTTCTGAAGCTTTCTTT. As protein: CASSPAGLSEAFF.